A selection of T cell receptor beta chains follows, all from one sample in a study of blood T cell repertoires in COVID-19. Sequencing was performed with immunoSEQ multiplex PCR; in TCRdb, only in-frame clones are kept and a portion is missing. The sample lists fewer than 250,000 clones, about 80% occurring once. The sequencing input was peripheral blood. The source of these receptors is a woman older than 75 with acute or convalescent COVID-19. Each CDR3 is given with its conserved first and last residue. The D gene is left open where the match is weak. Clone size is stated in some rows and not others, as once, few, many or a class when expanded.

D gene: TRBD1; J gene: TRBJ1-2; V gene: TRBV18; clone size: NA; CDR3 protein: CASSPRGQGSPGYTF; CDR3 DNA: TGTGCCAGCTCACCACGAGGACAGGGTTCGCCAGGCTACACCTTC
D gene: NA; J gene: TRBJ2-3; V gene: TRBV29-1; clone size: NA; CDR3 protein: CSVLTSGTDTQYF; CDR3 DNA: TGCAGCGTTCTTACCAGCGGGACAGATACGCAGTATTTT
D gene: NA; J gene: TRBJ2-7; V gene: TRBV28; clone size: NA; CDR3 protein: CASSLNQGPTYEQYF; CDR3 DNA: TGTGCCAGCAGTTTAAATCAGGGGCCAACCTACGAGCAGTACTTC
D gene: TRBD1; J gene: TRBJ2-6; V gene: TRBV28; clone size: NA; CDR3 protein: CASSQTGGGSGANVLTF; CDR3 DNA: TGTGCCAGCAGCCAAACAGGGGGCGGGTCTGGGGCCAACGTCCTGACTTTC
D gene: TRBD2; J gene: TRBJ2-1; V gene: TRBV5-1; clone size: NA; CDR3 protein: CASSLLANEQFF; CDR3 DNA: TGCGCCAGCAGCTTACTAGCGAATGAGCAGTTCTTC
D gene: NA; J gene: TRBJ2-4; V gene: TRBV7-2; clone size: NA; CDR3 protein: CASSLGRYSGKNIQYF; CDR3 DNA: TGTGCCAGCAGCTTAGGGCGGTACTCGGGCAAAAACATTCAGTACTTC
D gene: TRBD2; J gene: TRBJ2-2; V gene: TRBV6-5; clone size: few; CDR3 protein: CASRREGGTGELFF; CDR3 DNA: TGTGCCAGCAGGCGGGAGGGGGGAACCGGGGAGCTGTTTTTT
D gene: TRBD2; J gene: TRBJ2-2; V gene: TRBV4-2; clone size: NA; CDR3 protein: CASSRGLAGGTGELFF; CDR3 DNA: TGTGCCAGCAGCCGGGGACTAGCGGGGGGCACCGGGGAGCTGTTTTTT
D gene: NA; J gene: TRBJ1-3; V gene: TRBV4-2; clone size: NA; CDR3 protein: CASSQYLTRGSGNTIYF; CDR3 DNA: TGTGCCAGCAGCCAATACCTCACCCGCGGCTCTGGAAACACCATATATTTT
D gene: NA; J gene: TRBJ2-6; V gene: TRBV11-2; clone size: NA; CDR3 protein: CASSLVLGAGANVLTF; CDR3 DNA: TGTGCCAGCAGCTTAGTTTTGGGCGCGGGGGCCAACGTCCTGACTTTC
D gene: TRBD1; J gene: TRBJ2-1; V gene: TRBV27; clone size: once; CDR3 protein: CASSLSGGGTGLYNEQFF; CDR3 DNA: TGTGCCAGCAGTTTATCGGGTGGGGGGACAGGGCTTTACAATGAGCAGTTCTTC
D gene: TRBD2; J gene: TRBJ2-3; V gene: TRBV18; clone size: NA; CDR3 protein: CASSPRLAGGTDTQYF; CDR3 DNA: TGTGCCAGCTCCCCCAGACTAGCGGGAGGGACAGATACGCAGTATTTT
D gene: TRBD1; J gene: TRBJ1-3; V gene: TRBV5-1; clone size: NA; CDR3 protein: CASSPTGGGGNTIYF; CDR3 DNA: TGCGCCAGCAGCCCGACAGGGGGCGGTGGAAACACCATATATTTT
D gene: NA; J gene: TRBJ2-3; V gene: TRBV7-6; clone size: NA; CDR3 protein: CASSLIGQGSTDTQYF; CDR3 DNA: TGTGCCAGCAGCTTAATTGGGCAGGGAAGCACAGATACGCAGTATTTT
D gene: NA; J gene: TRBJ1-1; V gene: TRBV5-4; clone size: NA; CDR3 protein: CASSSPGGGRTEAFF; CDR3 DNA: TGTGCCAGCAGCTCTCCGGGTGGGGGGAGGACTGAAGCTTTCTTT
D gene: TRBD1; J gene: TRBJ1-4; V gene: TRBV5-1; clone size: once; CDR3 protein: CASSRRTGNEKLFF; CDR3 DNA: TGCGCCAGCAGCAGACGGACAGGGAATGAAAAACTGTTTTTT
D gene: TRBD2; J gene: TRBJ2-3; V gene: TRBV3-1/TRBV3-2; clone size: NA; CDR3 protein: CASSQAEARSRASGGADTQYF; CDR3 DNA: TGTGCCAGCAGCCAGGCTGAAGCCCGTAGTCGAGCTAGCGGGGGGGCAGATACGCAGTATTTT
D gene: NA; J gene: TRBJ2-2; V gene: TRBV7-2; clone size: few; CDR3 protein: CASSPARVDVGELFF; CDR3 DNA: TGTGCCAGCAGCCCAGCCAGGGTAGACGTCGGGGAGCTGTTTTTT
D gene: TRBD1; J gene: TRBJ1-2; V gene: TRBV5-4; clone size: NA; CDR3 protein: CASIRTGGSYGYTF; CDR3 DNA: TGTGCCAGCATCAGGACAGGGGGCAGCTATGGCTACACCTTC
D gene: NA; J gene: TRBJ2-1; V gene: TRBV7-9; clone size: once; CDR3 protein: CASSLVRLGNEQFF; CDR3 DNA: TGTGCCAGCAGCTTGGTGAGACTCGGGAATGAGCAGTTCTTC